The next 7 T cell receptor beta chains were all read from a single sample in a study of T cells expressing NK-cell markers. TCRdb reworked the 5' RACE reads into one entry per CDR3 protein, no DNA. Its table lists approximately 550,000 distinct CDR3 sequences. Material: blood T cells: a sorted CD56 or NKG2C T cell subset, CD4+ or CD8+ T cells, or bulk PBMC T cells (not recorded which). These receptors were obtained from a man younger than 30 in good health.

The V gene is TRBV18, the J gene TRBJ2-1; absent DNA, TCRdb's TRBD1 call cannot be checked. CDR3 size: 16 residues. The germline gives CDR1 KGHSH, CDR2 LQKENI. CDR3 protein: CASSPLETSMGVEQFF.

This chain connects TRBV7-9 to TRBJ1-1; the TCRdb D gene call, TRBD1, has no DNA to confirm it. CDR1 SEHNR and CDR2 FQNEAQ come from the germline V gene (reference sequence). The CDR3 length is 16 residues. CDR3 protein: CASREPHRGRRTEAFF.

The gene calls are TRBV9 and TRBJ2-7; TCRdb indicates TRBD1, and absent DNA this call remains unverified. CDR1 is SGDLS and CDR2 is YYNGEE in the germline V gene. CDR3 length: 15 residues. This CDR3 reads CASSVDALRRGEQYF.

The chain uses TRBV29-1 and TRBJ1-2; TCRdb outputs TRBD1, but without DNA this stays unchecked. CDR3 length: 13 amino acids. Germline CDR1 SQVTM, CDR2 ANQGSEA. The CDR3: CSVEWDRERGYTF.

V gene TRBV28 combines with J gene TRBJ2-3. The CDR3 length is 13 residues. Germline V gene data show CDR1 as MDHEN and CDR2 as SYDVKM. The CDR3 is CASRGKSTDTQYF.

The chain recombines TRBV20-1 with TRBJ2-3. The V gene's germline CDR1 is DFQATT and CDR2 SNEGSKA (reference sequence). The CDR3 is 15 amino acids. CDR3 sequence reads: CSARALLAATDTQYF.

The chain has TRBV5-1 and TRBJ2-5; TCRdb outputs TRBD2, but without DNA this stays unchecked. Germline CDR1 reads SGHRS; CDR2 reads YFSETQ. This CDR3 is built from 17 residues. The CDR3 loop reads CASSRSGSGPNQETQYF.